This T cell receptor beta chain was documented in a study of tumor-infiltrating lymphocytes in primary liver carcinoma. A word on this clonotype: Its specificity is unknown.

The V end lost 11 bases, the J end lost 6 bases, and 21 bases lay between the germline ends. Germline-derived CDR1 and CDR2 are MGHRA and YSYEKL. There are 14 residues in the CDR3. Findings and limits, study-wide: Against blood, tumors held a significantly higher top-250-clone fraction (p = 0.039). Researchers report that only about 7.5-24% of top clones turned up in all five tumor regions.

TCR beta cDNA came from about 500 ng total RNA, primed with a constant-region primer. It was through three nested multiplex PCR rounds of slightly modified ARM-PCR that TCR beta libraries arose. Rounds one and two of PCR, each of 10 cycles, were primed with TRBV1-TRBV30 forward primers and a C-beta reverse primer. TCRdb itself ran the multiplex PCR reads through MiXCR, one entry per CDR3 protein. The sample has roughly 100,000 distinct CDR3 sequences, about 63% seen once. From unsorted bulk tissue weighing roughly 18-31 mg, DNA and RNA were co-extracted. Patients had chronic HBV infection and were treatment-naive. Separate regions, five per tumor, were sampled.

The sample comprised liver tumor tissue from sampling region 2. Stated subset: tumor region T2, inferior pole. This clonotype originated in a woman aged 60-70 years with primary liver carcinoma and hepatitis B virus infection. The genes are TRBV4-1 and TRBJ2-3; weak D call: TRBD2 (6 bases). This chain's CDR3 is CAGNQERGRDTQYF. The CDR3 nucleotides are TGCGCCGGCAACCAAGAAAGAGGGAGGGATACGCAGTATTTT.